The 15 T cell receptor beta chains presented below share a single source sample, sequenced in a study of T cell responses to AZD1222 COVID-19 vaccine. TCRdb's copy holds only in-frame clones and misses some; the assay was immunoSEQ multiplex PCR. The sample yields 150,000 or so clones, over 75% seen once. The sequenced sample was peripheral blood, obtained on day 0 of AZD1222 vaccination. The receptors stem from an adult in good health.

The V gene is TRBV7-2, the J gene TRBJ1-2; a weak D match, TRBD1 (6 bases). V lost 1 base, J lost 9 bases, and 9 bases lay in between. The V gene's germline CDR1 is SGHTA and CDR2 FQGNSA. The CDR3 length is 12 residues. As DNA, the CDR3 is TGTGCCAGCAGCTTAGACAGGGTGAGCTACACCTTC. Residues: CASSLDRVSYTF.

This chain joins TRBV28 and TRBJ1-2; D gene unclear. The CDR3 runs 12 residues. V was pared by 6 bases and J by 0 bases, with 5 bases between. The V gene's germline CDR1 is MDHEN and CDR2 SYDVKM. In DNA, the CDR3 is TGTGCCAGCAGGAAAACTAACTATGGCTACACCTTC. This codes for CASRKTNYGYTF.

The chain uses TRBV6-5 and TRBJ2-5, with 8 bases aligning to TRBD1. This CDR3 is 15 amino acids long. J lost 5 bases, V lost 0 bases, and 5 bases had no gene match. The germline gives CDR1 MNHEY, CDR2 SVGAGI. This CDR3 reads CASSYSGQGRETQYF. In nucleotides, the CDR3 is TGTGCCAGCAGTTACTCAGGACAGGGTCGGGAGACCCAGTACTTC.

CDR3 amino acids: CAISLDRNPYEQYF. The CDR3 region has the DNA TGTGCCATCAGCTTGGACAGAAACCCCTACGAGCAGTACTTC. The chain recombines TRBV10-3 with TRBJ2-7; D might be TRBD1 (6 bases). The CDR3 runs to 14 residues. The V end was cut by 6 bases, the J end by 2 bases, with 14 bases between. The germline gives CDR1 ENHRY, CDR2 SYGVKD.

The CDR3 coding sequence is TGTGCCAGCTCACCTAATAGAGGACAGGGGGACTATGGCTACACCTTC. As protein: CASSPNRGQGDYGYTF. The genes are TRBV18 and TRBJ1-2, with TRBD1 matching 10 bases. The CDR3 is 16 amino acids. CDR1 is KGHSH and CDR2 is LQKENI in the germline V gene. The V segment lost 3 bases and the J segment 3 bases; nucleotides outside the gene matches: 7.

The count of this clone is one. This chain links TRBV15 with TRBJ2-6, with D hard to call. The germline CDR1 and CDR2 sequences are LNHNV and YYDKDF (reference sequence). The V and J ends lost 5 bases and 0 bases respectively, with 8 bases between them. The CDR3 sequence is 15 residues long. The CDR3 is CATSGWLSGANVLTF. Here the CDR3 DNA reads TGTGCCACCAGCGGTTGGCTCTCTGGGGCCAACGTCCTGACTTTC.

The rearrangement uses TRBV7-9 and TRBJ1-3; a possible D gene is TRBD1 (5 bases). The V gene lost 4 bases and the J gene lost 3 bases, with 19 bases spanning the gap. CDR1 SEHNR and CDR2 FQNEAQ come from the germline V gene (reference sequence). The CDR3 length is 17 residues. The CDR3 coding sequence is TGTGCCAGCAGCTCCGTGCGAGGGGCCCTCCGTGGAAACACCATATATTTT. It translates to CASSSVRGALRGNTIYF.

The rearrangement uses TRBV4-1 and TRBJ2-5; 7 bases are a match to TRBD2. CDR1 and CDR2 (germline): MGHRA, YSYEKL. The CDR3 runs 14 residues. With 6 bases clipped from V and 5 bases from J, the junction kept 9 bases outside the gene matches. The CDR3 nucleotides are TGCGCCAGCAGGTCAGGGCGGGAGCGGGAGACCCAGTACTTC. Protein sequence: CASRSGRERETQYF.

In its sample, this clone was seen once. The CDR3 bases are TGTGCCAGCAGCCGAGAGGGAGGTACGGGGGAGACCCAGTACTTC. Its translation: CASSREGGTGETQYF. The rearrangement joins TRBV11-3 to TRBJ2-5; D possibly corresponds to TRBD2 (6 bases). Trimming took 5 bases from V and 5 from J, leaving 18 bases between them. CDR1 SGHNT and CDR2 YENEEA come from the germline V gene. The CDR3 loop spans 15 amino acids.

The chain recombines TRBV7-3 with TRBJ2-1; D may be TRBD1 or TRBD2 (5 bases each). From germline, CDR1 is SGHTA and CDR2 FQGTGA. The CDR3 is 12 amino acids. Trimming left V 2 bases short and J 6 bases short, with 5 bases between. CDR3 in amino acids: CASSLGTNEQFF. In DNA form, the CDR3 reads TGTGCCAGCAGCTTAGGGACCAATGAGCAGTTCTTC.

The rearrangement joins TRBV12-3 or TRBV12-4 to TRBJ2-7; tentatively, D is TRBD1 or TRBD2 (6 bases each). V lost 2 bases and J lost 6, with 11 bases in between. CDR3 size: 13 residues. The CDR3 region has the DNA TGTGCCAGCAGTTTATCCAGGGGAGGCGAGCAGTACTTC. This sequence encodes CASSLSRGGEQYF.

The chain is built from TRBV30 and TRBJ2-2; D possibly corresponds to TRBD2 (6 bases). The CDR3 totals 13 residues. Trimming pared 7 bases from V and 6 bases from J, leaving 15 bases between. Germline-derived CDR1 and CDR2 are GTSNPN and SVGIG (reference sequence). CDR3 amino acids: CALGLTSPGELFF. The CDR3 DNA follows: TGTGCCTTGGGACTTACCTCCCCCGGGGAGCTGTTTTTT.

This chain connects TRBV12-3 or TRBV12-4 to TRBJ2-5; no definite D call. The germline V and J ends were trimmed by 1 base and 5 bases, with 5 bases remaining between them. This CDR3 has 12 amino acids. The DNA of the CDR3 is TGTGCCAGCAGTTTAGTTGGGGAGACCCAGTACTTC. This sequence encodes CASSLVGETQYF.

The J gene is TRBJ2-5, the V gene TRBV28; 7 bases are a match to TRBD1. With 8 bases clipped from V and 0 bases from J, the junction kept 27 bases outside the gene matches. The CDR3 runs to 21 residues. Germline-derived CDR1 and CDR2 are MDHEN and SYDVKM. CDR3 coding DNA: TGTGCCAGCTCCTCAGGGGGTTCTGTTTTCGAGTATGTCAGGTACCAAGAGACCCAGTACTTC. It codes for CASSSGGSVFEYVRYQETQYF.

The V gene is TRBV7-8, the J gene TRBJ1-5; D is uncertain. The CDR3 sequence is 17 residues long. Trimming shortened V by 1 base and J by 1 base, and 14 bases separated the two germline ends. Per the germline V gene, CDR1 is SGHVS and CDR2 is FQNEAQ. The CDR3 reads CASSLGHEVGSNQPQHF. The CDR3 DNA is TGTGCCAGCAGCTTAGGGCATGAGGTGGGGAGCAATCAGCCCCAGCATTTT.